The 20 T cell receptor beta chains in this list originate from one sample, sequenced in a study of blood T cells in healthy people across ages. Primers used in a second PCR of about 7 to 12 cycles were a sample-barcoded 5' primer and a J-beta primer mix. TCRdb fed the 5' RACE reads into MiXCR, producing one record per CDR3 protein. Seen here are approximately 1.5 million distinct CDR3 sequences, roughly 43% observed once, and the top ten hold 4%. Sequenced material: blood. The receptors shown here come from a woman aged 18-29 years in good health.

This clonotype was seen more than once but under ten times. The J gene is TRBJ2-5, the V gene TRBV29-1, with TRBD1 matching 9 bases. V dropped 4 bases and J dropped 11; count of bases not matched to a gene: 11. Germline CDR1 is SQVTM and CDR2 is ANQGSEA. The CDR3 extends over 13 amino acids. CDR3 protein: CSVGGTGINEQYF. CDR3 nucleotide sequence: TGCAGCGTTGGAGGGACAGGGATTAATGAGCAGTACTTC.

The chain uses TRBV7-2 and TRBJ2-3, with D possibly matching TRBD2 (6 bases). The V end lost 8 bases, the J end lost 4 bases, and 13 bases lay between the germline ends. Looked up from germline, CDR1 is SGHTA and CDR2 is FQGNSA. This CDR3 comprises 13 residues. The CDR3 sequence: CASSEDYSDTQYF. As DNA, the CDR3 is TGTGCCAGCTCGGAGGACTACTCAGATACGCAGTATTTT.

This clonotype has just a few counts. The chain has TRBV12-3 or TRBV12-4 and TRBJ1-5; D uncertain. Trimming removed 0 bases at V and 0 bases at J, with 12 bases between. The CDR3 contains 17 residues. CDR3 amino acids: CASSLAQSINSNQPQHF. CDR3 DNA sequence: TGTGCCAGCAGTTTAGCGCAGAGTATCAATAGCAATCAGCCCCAGCATTTT.

This clonotype was found once. The chain recombines TRBV4-2 with TRBJ2-2; tentative D call: TRBD2 (5 bases). This CDR3 region has 15 residues. V was shortened by 4 bases and J by 3 bases, with 12 bases between the two germline ends. Germline values: CDR1 LGHNA, CDR2 YNFKEQ. As DNA, the CDR3 is TGTGCCAGCAGCCTTGCGTCAGCGGACACCGGGGAGCTGTTTTTT. It codes for CASSLASADTGELFF.

DNA for the CDR3: TGTGCCAGCAGCCAAGATATTGGCGGGGGGCCGAATGAGCAGTTCTTC. It codes for CASSQDIGGGPNEQFF. The J gene is TRBJ2-1, the V gene TRBV4-2; 8 bases agree with TRBD2. The germline V gene encodes CDR1 LGHNA and CDR2 YNFKEQ. Trimming cost V 0 bases and J 7 bases; bases outside gene matches: 8. The CDR3 contains 16 residues.

This clonotype has just a few counts. This chain connects TRBV5-1 to TRBJ1-2; possibly TRBD1 for D (5 bases). This CDR3 contains 14 residues. Germline CDR1 reads SGHRS; CDR2 reads YFSETQ. V lost 1 base to trimming and J lost 8 bases, with 15 bases between them. CDR3 loop: CASSLTVLQGGYTF. The CDR3 coding sequence is TGCGCCAGCAGCTTGACAGTTCTGCAGGGCGGCTACACCTTC.

This chain joins TRBV12-3 or TRBV12-4 and TRBJ2-7; 9 bases are shared with TRBD1. Trimming took 6 bases from V and 5 from J; bases not matched to a gene: 11. CDR3 size: 15 residues. In DNA form, the CDR3 reads TGTGCCAGCAGCCAACAGGTACAGGGGGCAGACGAGCAGTACTTC. This encodes CASSQQVQGADEQYF.

This clonotype was detected ten times or more. The rearrangement uses TRBV28 and TRBJ2-5; D possibly matches TRBD1 or TRBD2 (6 bases each). CDR3 length equals 14 residues. Trimming took 3 bases from V and 2 from J, leaving 10 bases between them. Germline V gene sequence: CDR1 MDHEN, CDR2 SYDVKM. The DNA for the CDR3 is TGTGCCAGCAGTTTGAGGGGGGTTCAAGAGACCCAGTACTTC. Its translation: CASSLRGVQETQYF.

The CDR3 loop reads CASSSRTGKNEKLFF. CDR3 DNA: TGTGCCAGCAGTTCCCGGACAGGAAAAAATGAAAAACTGTTTTTT. The chain is built from TRBV7-9 and TRBJ1-4; 7 bases align to TRBD1. The CDR3 extends over 15 amino acids. J gave up 5 bases and V 6 bases, and 9 bases lay outside the gene matches. CDR1 and CDR2 (germline): SEHNR, FQNEAQ (reference sequence).

The gene calls are TRBV20-1 and TRBJ1-2; 8 positions match TRBD1. Germline V gives CDR1 DFQATT, CDR2 SNEGSKA (reference sequence). CDR3 size: 12 residues. V shed 6 bases and J 8 bases; nucleotides not matched to a gene: 8. In DNA form, the CDR3 reads TGCAGTGCCGCCGACAGGGGCGAGGGCTACACCTTC. Its translation: CSAADRGEGYTF.

The table lists this clonotype with a few counts. This chain links TRBV6-5 with TRBJ1-4; TRBD1 aligns across 7 bases. J lost 2 bases, V lost 2 bases, and 2 bases had no gene match. The CDR3 loop spans 15 amino acids. CDR1 is MNHEY, CDR2 SVGAGI, per germline. The CDR3 spells CASSYGQATNEKLFF. CDR3 DNA: TGTGCCAGCAGTTACGGACAGGCGACTAATGAAAAACTGTTTTTT.

This clonotype was counted only a few times. V is TRBV2 and J is TRBJ1-2; 7 nucleotides align to TRBD1. The CDR3 is 16 amino acids. Trimming cost V 4 bases and J 5 bases; bases outside gene matches: 13. The germline V gene encodes CDR1 SNHLY and CDR2 FYNNEI. CDR3 bases: TGTGCCAGCAGTGGGGTTCAGGGGGGGACGGCTTATGGCTACACCTTC. Translating it yields CASSGVQGGTAYGYTF.

The chain joins TRBV20-1 to TRBJ1-2; no clear D gene. Germline values: CDR1 DFQATT, CDR2 SNEGSKA (reference sequence). Trimming took off 1 base at V and 8 bases at J, with 14 bases between the two ends. This CDR3 comprises 13 residues. The CDR3: CSARGIREGGYTF. For the CDR3, the DNA is TGCAGTGCTAGAGGTATCCGAGAGGGCGGCTACACCTTC.

This clonotype was observed at least ten times. This chain links TRBV6-2 or TRBV6-3 with TRBJ2-5; weak D call: TRBD2 (5 bases). V shed 2 bases and J shed 2 bases, with 9 bases lying between them. Germline loops: CDR1 MNHEY, CDR2 SVGEGT. The CDR3 runs to 14 residues. CDR3: CASSYGGGQETQYF. As DNA, the CDR3 is TGTGCCAGCAGTTACGGTGGCGGGCAAGAGACCCAGTACTTC.

This clonotype was picked up a small number of times. The chain couples TRBV27 to TRBJ2-1; perhaps D is TRBD1 or TRBD2 (6 bases each). V gave up 2 bases and J gave up 4 bases, with 15 bases separating them. CDR3 length: 16 residues. Germline V gene lookup returns CDR1 MNHEY and CDR2 SMNVEV (reference sequence). CDR3 sequence: CASSLMLGAGYNEQFF. The CDR3 DNA sequence: TGTGCCAGCAGTTTAATGTTGGGGGCGGGGTACAATGAGCAGTTCTTC.

The rearrangement uses TRBV7-2 and TRBJ2-1, with a possible D match to TRBD1 (5 bases). The J call is doubtful: the DNA matches TRBJ2-7 better. The CDR3 spans 16 residues. Germline V gene data show CDR1 as SGHTA and CDR2 as FQGNSA. CDR3 sequence (DNA): TGTGCCAGCAGCTTAGTTTCCGCAGGGTCCTACAATGAGCAGTACTTC. Its translation is CASSLVSAGSYNEQYF.

This clonotype was seen only once. The genes are TRBV20-1 and TRBJ2-5; D gene uncertain. The CDR3 extends over 14 amino acids. CDR1 is DFQATT and CDR2 is SNEGSKA in the germline V gene (reference sequence). V dropped 6 bases and J dropped 1 base, with 15 bases sitting between them. CDR3 sequence: CSAPSETLQETQYF. The CDR3 bases are TGCAGTGCCCCTTCGGAGACCCTCCAAGAGACCCAGTACTTC.

With regard to this clonotype: An end of the junction does not agree with germline; a read error may underlie this. The CDR3 region is CASSLAGSVGRNELFF. The CDR3 DNA follows: TGTGCCAGCAGTTTAGCAGGTAGCGTTGGGAGGAATGAGCTGTTCTTC. V and J are TRBV7-9 and TRBJ2-1, with a tentative D call TRBD2 (6 bases). Germline CDR1 SEHNR, CDR2 FQNEAQ (reference sequence). There are 16 residues in the CDR3.

This rearrangement joins TRBV18 to TRBJ2-1; 11 bases are shared with TRBD2. This CDR3 has 15 amino acids. The V gene end was trimmed by 3 bases and the J gene end by 9 bases; junction bases not matched to a gene: 7. Germline V gives CDR1 KGHSH, CDR2 LQKENI. CDR3 DNA sequence: TGTGCCAGCTCACCGACGACTAGCGGGGAAGGTGAGCAGTTCTTC. Its protein product is CASSPTTSGEGEQFF. Drawing the rest from reference TRBV18 and TRBJ2-1, the complete variable domain is NAGVMQNPRHLVRRRGQEARLRCSPMKGHSHVYWYRQLPEEGLKFMVYLQKENIIDESGMPKERFSAEFPKEGPSILRIQQVVRGDSAAYFCASSPTTSGEGEQFFGPGTRLTVL.

The genes are TRBV6-5 and TRBJ2-2; 7 nucleotides match TRBD1. After removal of 6 bases from V and 7 bases from J, the junction contained 8 bases not matched to a gene. The germline gives CDR1 MNHEY, CDR2 SVGAGI. This CDR3 has 14 residues. The CDR3 loop reads CASSPDRASGELFF. The CDR3, as DNA: TGTGCCAGCAGCCCAGACAGGGCAAGCGGGGAGCTGTTTTTT.